A selection of T cell receptor beta chains follows, all from one sample in a study of blood T cell repertoires in COVID-19. Here immunoSEQ multiplex PCR was the method, and the copy in TCRdb shows in-frame clones only, minus some. The top ten clones hold about 5% of a sample with more than 95,000 clones, about four fifths of them seen once. The sequencing sample was made of peripheral blood. All receptors come from a man aged 55 to 70 with acute or convalescent COVID-19. CDR3s include the opening cysteine and the closing phenylalanine or tryptophan. D genes are given only for firm matches. Not every row has a clone size; where given, it reads once, few, many or a size class.

d_gene: .
abundance: .
j_gene: TRBJ2-5
v_gene: TRBV5-1
CDR3nt: TGCGCCAGCAAAGGGGGAGAACAAGAGACCCAGTACTTC
CDR3aa: CASKGGEQETQYF

d_gene: .
abundance: .
j_gene: TRBJ2-7
v_gene: TRBV5-4
CDR3nt: TGTGCCAGCAGCCCCACAGGCAGGGAGGAAGAGCAGTACTTC
CDR3aa: CASSPTGREEEQYF

d_gene: TRBD2
abundance: .
j_gene: TRBJ2-1
v_gene: TRBV5-1
CDR3nt: TGCGCCAGCAGCTTGGTACTAGCGGGGAACAATGAGCAGTTCTTC
CDR3aa: CASSLVLAGNNEQFF

d_gene: TRBD2
abundance: .
j_gene: TRBJ2-5
v_gene: TRBV5-6
CDR3nt: TGTGCCAGCAGCTTTAGAAGCGGGAGTATAGAGACCCAGTACTTC
CDR3aa: CASSFRSGSIETQYF

d_gene: .
abundance: .
j_gene: TRBJ2-7
v_gene: TRBV6-5
CDR3nt: TGTGCCAGCAGTTCTCAGTATCGCTACGAGCAGTACTTC
CDR3aa: CASSSQYRYEQYF

d_gene: TRBD2
abundance: few
j_gene: TRBJ2-5
v_gene: TRBV27
CDR3nt: TGTGCCAGCAGTTTCCAACTAGCGGGAGGGCCGCAGACCCAGTACTTC
CDR3aa: CASSFQLAGGPQTQYF

d_gene: TRBD1
abundance: once
j_gene: TRBJ1-1
v_gene: TRBV7-9
CDR3nt: TGTGCCAGCAGCTTAGGGACAGGGGAAGACACTGAAGCTTTCTTT
CDR3aa: CASSLGTGEDTEAFF

d_gene: TRBD1
abundance: .
j_gene: TRBJ1-2
v_gene: TRBV3-1/TRBV3-2
CDR3nt: TGTGCCAGCAGCCTCTTGGACAGGGCTCCTCATGGCTACACCTTC
CDR3aa: CASSLLDRAPHGYTF

d_gene: TRBD1
abundance: .
j_gene: TRBJ1-2
v_gene: TRBV5-1
CDR3nt: TGCGCCAGCAGCTCCATTTCAACAGGGGTGGATGGCTACACCTTC
CDR3aa: CASSSISTGVDGYTF

d_gene: TRBD1
abundance: .
j_gene: TRBJ1-1
v_gene: TRBV28
CDR3nt: TGTGCCAGCAGTCCAGGGGGTTTCGATGAAGCTTTCTTT
CDR3aa: CASSPGGFDEAFF

d_gene: .
abundance: once
j_gene: TRBJ2-1
v_gene: TRBV4-3
CDR3nt: TGCGCCAGCAGAAAGGACTTTAGCTCCTACAATGAGCAGTTCTTC
CDR3aa: CASRKDFSSYNEQFF

d_gene: TRBD2
abundance: .
j_gene: TRBJ2-3
v_gene: TRBV12-3/TRBV12-4
CDR3nt: TGTGCCAGCAGTTGGGAGGGCCCAGATACGCAGTATTTT
CDR3aa: CASSWEGPDTQYF

d_gene: .
abundance: .
j_gene: TRBJ1-2
v_gene: TRBV2
CDR3nt: TGTGCCAGCACCGGACAGACCAGAGATGGCTACACCTTC
CDR3aa: CASTGQTRDGYTF

d_gene: TRBD1
abundance: few
j_gene: TRBJ1-1
v_gene: TRBV5-4
CDR3nt: TGTGCCAGCAGGCCGGGACAGACCACTGAAGCTTTCTTT
CDR3aa: CASRPGQTTEAFF

d_gene: TRBD1
abundance: .
j_gene: TRBJ2-1
v_gene: TRBV5-6
CDR3nt: TGTGCCAGCAGCACCCCGGGACAGAGCCGAAACAATGAGCAGTTCTTC
CDR3aa: CASSTPGQSRNNEQFF

d_gene: .
abundance: .
j_gene: TRBJ1-3
v_gene: TRBV18
CDR3nt: TGTGCCAGCTCACCGATGGGGCGAAACACCATATATTTT
CDR3aa: CASSPMGRNTIYF

d_gene: TRBD2
abundance: few
j_gene: TRBJ2-6
v_gene: TRBV6-5
CDR3nt: TGTGCCAGTGTAGCGGGAGCCTCTGGGGCCAACGTCCTGACTTTC
CDR3aa: CASVAGASGANVLTF

d_gene: .
abundance: .
j_gene: TRBJ2-3
v_gene: TRBV7-2
CDR3nt: TGTGCCAGCAGCCTTAGCCAGGCAGGGGATGGGGGTACGCAGTATTTT
CDR3aa: CASSLSQAGDGGTQYF

d_gene: .
abundance: .
j_gene: TRBJ1-5
v_gene: TRBV5-4
CDR3nt: TGTGCCAGCAGCTTGGAGGCGGGGGGCAGATTGGGGCCCCAGCATTTT
CDR3aa: CASSLEAGGRLGPQHF

d_gene: .
abundance: .
j_gene: TRBJ1-6
v_gene: TRBV7-9
CDR3nt: TGTGCCAGCAACATACGAGGGTCACCCCTCCACTTT
CDR3aa: CASNIRGSPLHF

d_gene: .
abundance: .
j_gene: TRBJ2-1
v_gene: TRBV30
CDR3nt: TGTGCCTGGAGTGCTCTATACAATGAGCAGTTCTTC
CDR3aa: CAWSALYNEQFF

d_gene: TRBD1
abundance: few
j_gene: TRBJ1-2
v_gene: TRBV27
CDR3nt: TGTGCCAGCAGTTTAAAGGGTACAGGGGAGTCTTATGGCTACACCTTC
CDR3aa: CASSLKGTGESYGYTF

d_gene: .
abundance: .
j_gene: TRBJ1-3
v_gene: TRBV6-1
CDR3nt: TGTGCCAGCAGTGAGGGGAGTTTCTCTGGAAACACCATATATTTT
CDR3aa: CASSEGSFSGNTIYF

d_gene: TRBD1
abundance: few
j_gene: TRBJ2-5
v_gene: TRBV4-1
CDR3nt: TGCGCCAGCAGCCAACTATGGACAGGTCAAGAGACCCAGTACTTC
CDR3aa: CASSQLWTGQETQYF

d_gene: TRBD1
abundance: .
j_gene: TRBJ2-2
v_gene: TRBV5-1
CDR3nt: TGCGCCAGCCAACCGGGACAGCTTAACACCGGGGAGCTGTTTTTT
CDR3aa: CASQPGQLNTGELFF

d_gene: .
abundance: .
j_gene: TRBJ1-2
v_gene: TRBV4-1
CDR3nt: TGCGCCAGCAGCCAAAGCGGGGGAGGCTATGGCTACACCTTC
CDR3aa: CASSQSGGGYGYTF

d_gene: .
abundance: .
j_gene: TRBJ1-1
v_gene: TRBV5-5
CDR3nt: TGTGCCAGCAGCTTGTATCAGGGGACGAACACTGAAGCTTTCTTT
CDR3aa: CASSLYQGTNTEAFF

d_gene: TRBD1
abundance: once
j_gene: TRBJ2-5
v_gene: TRBV15
CDR3nt: TGTGCCACCAGCAGTACCTTACAGGGGTGGGAGACCCAGTACTTC
CDR3aa: CATSSTLQGWETQYF

d_gene: .
abundance: .
j_gene: TRBJ2-3
v_gene: TRBV7-3
CDR3nt: TGTGCCAGCAGCTTACTTCCCTCCACAGATACGCAGTATTTT
CDR3aa: CASSLLPSTDTQYF

d_gene: .
abundance: .
j_gene: TRBJ2-1
v_gene: TRBV5-1
CDR3nt: TGCGCCAGCAGCTTGTCTGCTAGCTCCTACAATGAGCAGTTCTTC
CDR3aa: CASSLSASSYNEQFF

d_gene: .
abundance: .
j_gene: TRBJ1-1
v_gene: TRBV28
CDR3nt: TGTGCCAGCAGTACACCGGATAGCGAAGCTTTCTTT
CDR3aa: CASSTPDSEAFF

d_gene: TRBD1
abundance: few
j_gene: TRBJ1-1
v_gene: TRBV18
CDR3nt: TGTGCCAGCTCACCTCGGACAGGGAGGAACACTGAAGCTTTCTTT
CDR3aa: CASSPRTGRNTEAFF

d_gene: TRBD1
abundance: once
j_gene: TRBJ1-2
v_gene: TRBV4-1
CDR3nt: TGCGCCAGCAGCCTCTACAGGGGGTCAGACTATGGCTACACCTTC
CDR3aa: CASSLYRGSDYGYTF

d_gene: TRBD1
abundance: .
j_gene: TRBJ1-1
v_gene: TRBV7-2
CDR3nt: TGTGCCAGCAGCTTAGCATGGGGGGGAGGACAGGGGAAGAACACTGAAGCTTTCTTT
CDR3aa: CASSLAWGGGQGKNTEAFF

d_gene: TRBD1
abundance: .
j_gene: TRBJ1-5
v_gene: TRBV2
CDR3nt: TGTGCCAGCAGTGGCGACAGGGGGCTTGATCAGCCCCAGCATTTT
CDR3aa: CASSGDRGLDQPQHF

d_gene: .
abundance: .
j_gene: TRBJ1-5
v_gene: TRBV27
CDR3nt: TGTGCCAGCACAAGACAGGCCGGTCAGCCCCAGCATTTT
CDR3aa: CASTRQAGQPQHF

d_gene: .
abundance: .
j_gene: TRBJ1-4
v_gene: TRBV12-2
CDR3nt: TGTGCAAGTCGCCCGGAGACAGAAACTAATGAAAAACTGTTTTTT
CDR3aa: CASRPETETNEKLFF

d_gene: .
abundance: .
j_gene: TRBJ1-2
v_gene: TRBV5-6
CDR3nt: TGTGCCAGCAGCCCAGGGGACTATGGCTACACCTTC
CDR3aa: CASSPGDYGYTF

d_gene: TRBD2
abundance: .
j_gene: TRBJ2-1
v_gene: TRBV6-5
CDR3nt: TGTGCCAGCAGTAATGGACTAGCGCACAATGAGCAGTTCTTC
CDR3aa: CASSNGLAHNEQFF